Shown below are 8 T cell receptor beta chains from a single sample sequenced in a study of blood T cell repertoires in COVID-19. The protocol was immunoSEQ multiplex PCR, while the TCRdb copy is restricted to in-frame clones and leaves out a portion. The repertoire includes about 250,000 clones, 85% to 90% of them detected once, and less than 2.5% sits in the top ten. The sequencing sample was made of PBMCs or T cells enriched from blood (not recorded which). These receptor sequences come from a woman between 18 and 30 years old who had recovered from COVID-19.

This chain joins TRBV5-4 and TRBJ2-3, with 8 bases matching TRBD2. The germline CDR1 and CDR2 sequences are SGHNT and YYREEE (reference sequence). The CDR3 consists of 16 residues. V lost 0 bases, J lost 5 bases, and 8 bases stayed unmatched. The CDR3 nucleotides are TGTGCCAGCAGCTTGGACGGGGGGGCCCCGGAAGATACGCAGTATTTT. Translating gives CASSLDGGAPEDTQYF.

The chain combines TRBV3-1 (or the pseudogene TRBV3-2) with TRBJ2-2; TRBD1 matches 8 bases. Germline loops: CDR1 LGHDT, CDR2 YNNKEL (reference sequence). Germline trimming cut 3 bases from V and 0 bases from J; bases unmatched to any gene: 6. The CDR3 runs 17 residues. DNA for the CDR3: TGTGCCAGCAGCCAGGGGACAGGCAAATCGAACACCGGGGAGCTGTTTTTT. It is translated as CASSQGTGKSNTGELFF.

The V gene is TRBV5-4, the J gene TRBJ2-1; the D gene is possibly TRBD1 (6 bases). CDR3 length: 16 residues. The V gene lost 3 bases and the J gene lost 2 bases, with 15 bases spanning the gap. Germline lookup yields CDR1 SGHNT and CDR2 YYREEE (reference sequence). CDR3 amino acids: CASSSNRVGAYNEQFF. Here the CDR3 DNA reads TGTGCCAGCAGCTCGAACAGGGTAGGGGCCTACAATGAGCAGTTCTTC.

V is TRBV14 and J is TRBJ1-1; 10 positions agree with TRBD1. With V trimmed by 5 bases and J by 7 bases, 10 bases remained unmatched. This CDR3 region has 15 residues. Looked up from germline, CDR1 is SGHDN and CDR2 is FVKESK. The CDR3 protein is CASSSDRGEGSEAFF. The DNA of the CDR3 is TGTGCCAGCAGCTCGGACAGGGGGGAAGGGAGTGAAGCTTTCTTT.

This clone was recorded once. V is TRBV2 and J is TRBJ2-5; TRBD1 is a possible D gene (6 bases). Germline loops: CDR1 SNHLY, CDR2 FYNNEI. V was pared by 6 bases and J by 4 bases, with 18 bases between. The CDR3 covers 15 residues. DNA for the CDR3: TGTGCCAGCAGAGACCTACAGGGTCCGGGAGAGACCCAGTACTTC. Translation: CASRDLQGPGETQYF.

The CDR3 loop is CASSFWEEETQYF. The CDR3 bases are TGTGCCAGCAGTTTCTGGGAGGAAGAGACCCAGTACTTC. This chain joins TRBV2 and TRBJ2-5; tentative D call: TRBD2 (6 bases). The CDR3 loop spans 13 amino acids. CDR1 SNHLY and CDR2 FYNNEI come from the germline V gene. The V gene lost 5 bases and the J gene lost 3 bases, with 10 bases spanning the gap.

The CDR3 sequence is CASSPSDGGVDYGYTF. CDR3 nucleotides: TGTGCCAGCAGCCCCTCCGACGGAGGGGTCGACTATGGCTACACCTTC. V gene TRBV3-1 (or the pseudogene TRBV3-2) combines with J gene TRBJ1-2, with D possibly being TRBD1 (5 bases). Germline V gene data show CDR1 as LGHDT and CDR2 as YNNKEL (reference sequence). V shed 4 bases and J shed 3 bases, with 18 bases lying between them. CDR3 size: 16 residues.

V gene TRBV2 combines with J gene TRBJ1-5; no definite D call. CDR1 is SNHLY, CDR2 FYNNEI, per germline. The CDR3 covers 11 residues. Trimming took off 5 bases at V and 7 bases at J, with 6 bases between the two ends. The CDR3 protein is CASSNGQPQHF. For the CDR3, the DNA is TGTGCCAGCAGTAATGGCCAGCCCCAGCATTTT.